This TCR beta chain was profiled in a study of T cells in Graves' hyperthyroidism and ophthalmopathy. General study findings and limits: Ophthalmopathy was told apart from stable hyperthyroidism by a 13 V-J model. Most clonotypes expanded in the thyroid (above 0.001) were also present in blood.

Germline CDR1 and CDR2: SGHDT and YYEEEE. The V end lost 3 bases, the J end lost 8 bases, and 14 bases lay between the germline ends. CDR3 length equals 14 residues. Template material for amplifying TCR beta CDR3 regions consisted of RNA transcripts. The HTBI set primed first-round TCR CDR3 RT-PCR. TCRdb processed the multiplex PCR reads anew with MiXCR; each CDR3 protein has one entry. The sample lists about 760,000 distinct CDR3 sequences, just over 35% occurring once. Turning to this clonotype: Its antigen is currently unknown.

The source of the PBMCs was 8.5 to 10 ml of fresh peripheral blood. This receptor was obtained from a woman aged 40 to 49 with Graves' hyperthyroidism. The chain carries TRBV5-6 and TRBJ2-2, with D unclear. The sequencing sample was made of blood. CDR3 DNA: TGTGCCAGCAGCTCCCCCTGGGTAGCAGGGGAGCTGTTTTTT. Its translation is CASSSPWVAGELFF.